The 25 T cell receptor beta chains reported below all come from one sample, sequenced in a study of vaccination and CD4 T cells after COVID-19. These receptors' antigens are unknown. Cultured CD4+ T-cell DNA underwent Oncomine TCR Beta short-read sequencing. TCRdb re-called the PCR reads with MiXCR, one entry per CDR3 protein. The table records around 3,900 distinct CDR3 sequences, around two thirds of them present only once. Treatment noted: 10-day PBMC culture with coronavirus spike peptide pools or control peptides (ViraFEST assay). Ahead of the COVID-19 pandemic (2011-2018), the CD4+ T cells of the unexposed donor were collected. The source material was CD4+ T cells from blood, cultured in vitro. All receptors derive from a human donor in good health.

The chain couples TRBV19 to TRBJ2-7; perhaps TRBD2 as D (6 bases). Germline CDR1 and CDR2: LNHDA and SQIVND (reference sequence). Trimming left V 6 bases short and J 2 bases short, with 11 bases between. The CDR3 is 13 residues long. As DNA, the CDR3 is TGTGCCAGTAGCGGGAGCGTCACCTACGAGCAGTACTTC. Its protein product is CASSGSVTYEQYF.

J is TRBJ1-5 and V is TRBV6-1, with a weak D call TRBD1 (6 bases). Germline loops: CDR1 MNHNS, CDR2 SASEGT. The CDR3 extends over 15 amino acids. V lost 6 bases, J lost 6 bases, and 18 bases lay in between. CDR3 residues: CASSSTGNGAQPQHF. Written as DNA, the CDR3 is TGTGCCAGCAGCTCTACAGGGAACGGCGCTCAGCCCCAGCATTTT.

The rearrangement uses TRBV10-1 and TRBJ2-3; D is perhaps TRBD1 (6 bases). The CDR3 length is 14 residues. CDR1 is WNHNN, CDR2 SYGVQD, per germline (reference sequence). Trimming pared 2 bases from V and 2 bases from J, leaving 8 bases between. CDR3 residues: CASSEGQSTDTQYF. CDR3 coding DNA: TGCGCCAGCAGTGAGGGACAGTCCACAGATACGCAGTATTTT.

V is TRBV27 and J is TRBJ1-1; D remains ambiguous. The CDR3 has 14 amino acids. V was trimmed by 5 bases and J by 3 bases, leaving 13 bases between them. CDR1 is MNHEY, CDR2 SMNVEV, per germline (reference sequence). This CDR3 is CASSLRLPYTEAFF. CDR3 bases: TGTGCCAGCAGTCTCCGTCTACCCTACACTGAAGCTTTCTTT.

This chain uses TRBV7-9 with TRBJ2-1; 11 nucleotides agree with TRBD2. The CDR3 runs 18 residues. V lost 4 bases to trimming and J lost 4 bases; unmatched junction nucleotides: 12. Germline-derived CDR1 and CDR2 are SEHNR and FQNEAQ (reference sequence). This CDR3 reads CASSSKPGTSGEYNEQFF. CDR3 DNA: TGTGCCAGCAGCTCCAAACCCGGGACTAGCGGAGAGTACAATGAGCAGTTCTTC.

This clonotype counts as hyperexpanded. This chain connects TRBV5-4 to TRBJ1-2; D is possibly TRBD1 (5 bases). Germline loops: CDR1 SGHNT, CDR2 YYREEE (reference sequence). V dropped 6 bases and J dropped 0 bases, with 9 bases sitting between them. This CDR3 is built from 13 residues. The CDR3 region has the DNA TGTGCCAGCAATACAGGATCTAACTATGGCTACACCTTC. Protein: CASNTGSNYGYTF.

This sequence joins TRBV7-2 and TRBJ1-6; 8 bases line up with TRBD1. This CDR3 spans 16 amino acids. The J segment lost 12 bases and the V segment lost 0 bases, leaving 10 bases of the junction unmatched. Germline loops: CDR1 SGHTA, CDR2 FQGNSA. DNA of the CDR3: TGTGCCAGCAGCTTAGCACGGACAGGGAAAATTCGACCCCTCCACTTT. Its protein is CASSLARTGKIRPLHF.

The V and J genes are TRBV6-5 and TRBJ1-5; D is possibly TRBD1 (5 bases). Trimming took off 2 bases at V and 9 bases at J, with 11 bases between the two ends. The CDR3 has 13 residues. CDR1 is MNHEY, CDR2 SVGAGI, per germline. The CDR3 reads CASSYGQGRPQHF. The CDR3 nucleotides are TGTGCCAGCAGTTACGGGCAGGGCAGGCCCCAGCATTTT.

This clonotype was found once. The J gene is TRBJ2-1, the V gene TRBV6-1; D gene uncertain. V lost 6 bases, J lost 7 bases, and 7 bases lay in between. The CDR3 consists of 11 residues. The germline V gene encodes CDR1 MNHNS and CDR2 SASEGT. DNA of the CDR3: TGTGCCAGCAGAGGATCTAATGAGCAGTTCTTC. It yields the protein CASRGSNEQFF.

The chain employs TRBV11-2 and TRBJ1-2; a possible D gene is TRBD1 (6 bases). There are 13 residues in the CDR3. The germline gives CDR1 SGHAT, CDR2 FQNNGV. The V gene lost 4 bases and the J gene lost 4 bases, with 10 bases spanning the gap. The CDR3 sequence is CASSSTGPYGYTF. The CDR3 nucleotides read TGTGCCAGCAGCTCCACAGGGCCCTATGGCTACACCTTC. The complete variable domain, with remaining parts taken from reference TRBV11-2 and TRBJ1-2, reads EAGVAQSPRYKIIEKRQSVAFWCNPISGHATLYWYQQILGQGPKLLIQFQNNGVVDDSQLPKDRFSAERLKGVDSTLKIQPAKLEDSAVYLCASSSTGPYGYTFGSGTRLTVV.

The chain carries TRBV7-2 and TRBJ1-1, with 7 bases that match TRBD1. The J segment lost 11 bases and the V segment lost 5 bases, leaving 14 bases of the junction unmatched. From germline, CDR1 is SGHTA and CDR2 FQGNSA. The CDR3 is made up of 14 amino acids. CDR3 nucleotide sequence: TGTGCCAGCAGCCGTGGGTCGGGACAGAGGACGGCTTTCTTT. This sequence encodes CASSRGSGQRTAFF.

In DNA form, the CDR3 reads TGCAGTGCTATTGGGGGACACCAAAAATTCTATGGCTACACCTTC. It codes for CSAIGGHQKFYGYTF. The rearrangement links TRBV20-1 to TRBJ1-2, with D possibly TRBD1 on 6 matching bases. This CDR3 contains 15 residues. Per the germline V gene, CDR1 is DFQATT and CDR2 is SNEGSKA (reference sequence). Trimming pared 4 bases from V and 4 bases from J, leaving 19 bases between.

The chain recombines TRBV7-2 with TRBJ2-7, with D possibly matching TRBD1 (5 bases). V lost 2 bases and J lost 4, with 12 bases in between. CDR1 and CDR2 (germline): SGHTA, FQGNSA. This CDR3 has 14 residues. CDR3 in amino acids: CASSLIRARYEQYF. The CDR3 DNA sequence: TGTGCCAGCAGCTTAATCAGGGCCCGGTACGAGCAGTACTTC.

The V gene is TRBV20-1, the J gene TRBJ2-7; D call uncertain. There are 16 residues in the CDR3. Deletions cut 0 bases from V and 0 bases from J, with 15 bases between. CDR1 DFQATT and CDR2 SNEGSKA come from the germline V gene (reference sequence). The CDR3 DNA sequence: TGCAGTGCTAGAGAGGGGATATGGGCCAACTCCTACGAGCAGTACTTC. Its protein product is CSAREGIWANSYEQYF.

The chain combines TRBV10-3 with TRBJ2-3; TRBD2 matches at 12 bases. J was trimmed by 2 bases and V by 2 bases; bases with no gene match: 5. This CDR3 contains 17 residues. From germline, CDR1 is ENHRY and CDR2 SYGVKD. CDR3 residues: CAISELAGGGLTDTQYF. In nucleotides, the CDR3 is TGTGCCATCAGTGAGCTAGCGGGGGGGGGCCTCACAGATACGCAGTATTTT.

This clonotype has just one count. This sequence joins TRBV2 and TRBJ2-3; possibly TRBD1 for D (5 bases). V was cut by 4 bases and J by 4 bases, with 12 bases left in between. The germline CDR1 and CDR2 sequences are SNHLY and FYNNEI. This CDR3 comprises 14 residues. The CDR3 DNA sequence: TGTGCCAGCAGTGTGTTCCCAGGGCCAGATACGCAGTATTTT. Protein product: CASSVFPGPDTQYF.

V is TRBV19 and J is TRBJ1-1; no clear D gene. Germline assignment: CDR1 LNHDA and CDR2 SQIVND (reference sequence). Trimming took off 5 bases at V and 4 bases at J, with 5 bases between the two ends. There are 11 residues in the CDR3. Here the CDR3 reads CASSQVTEAFF. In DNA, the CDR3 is TGTGCCAGTAGTCAGGTCACTGAAGCTTTCTTT.

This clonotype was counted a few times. This CDR3 reads CASSSQGKSNYGYTF. The CDR3 coding sequence is TGTGCCAGCAGCTCCCAGGGGAAATCTAACTATGGCTACACCTTC. This chain links TRBV7-2 with TRBJ1-2, with D perhaps TRBD1 (6 bases). V was shortened by 4 bases and J by 0 bases, with 12 bases between the two germline ends. Germline loops: CDR1 SGHTA, CDR2 FQGNSA. This CDR3 region has 15 residues. The variable domain in full, with the rest retrieved from reference TRBV7-2 and TRBJ1-2, is GAGVSQSPSNKVTEKGKDVELRCDPISGHTALYWYRQSLGQGLEFLIYFQGNSAPDKSGLPSDRFSAERTGGSVSTLTIQRTQQEDSAVYLCASSSQGKSNYGYTFGSGTRLTVV.

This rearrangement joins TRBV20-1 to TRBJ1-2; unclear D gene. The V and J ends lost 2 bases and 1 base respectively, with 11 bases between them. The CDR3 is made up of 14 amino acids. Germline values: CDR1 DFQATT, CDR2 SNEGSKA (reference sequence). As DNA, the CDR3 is TGCAGTGCTAGATCACCGACGGATAACTATGGCTACACCTTC. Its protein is CSARSPTDNYGYTF.

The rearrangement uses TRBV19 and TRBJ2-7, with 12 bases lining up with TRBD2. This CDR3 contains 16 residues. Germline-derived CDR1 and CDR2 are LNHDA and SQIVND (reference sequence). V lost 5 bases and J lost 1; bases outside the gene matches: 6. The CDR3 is CASSSGLAGLSYEQYF. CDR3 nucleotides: TGTGCCAGTAGTTCAGGACTAGCGGGGTTGTCCTACGAGCAGTACTTC.

The CDR3 coding sequence is TGTGCCAGCAGCCCCGGAGGGGTCTCCTACAATGAGCAGTTCTTC. This encodes CASSPGGVSYNEQFF. The chain uses TRBV11-3 and TRBJ2-1; D perhaps matches TRBD2 (6 bases). The CDR3 covers 15 residues. V was cut by 5 bases and J by 0 bases, with 11 bases left in between. Germline V gene sequence: CDR1 SGHNT, CDR2 YENEEA.

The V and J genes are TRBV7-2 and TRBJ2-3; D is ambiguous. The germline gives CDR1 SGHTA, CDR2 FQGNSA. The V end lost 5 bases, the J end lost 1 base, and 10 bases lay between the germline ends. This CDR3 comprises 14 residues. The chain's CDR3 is CASSPPKRTDTQYF. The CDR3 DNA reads TGTGCCAGCAGCCCTCCCAAACGCACAGATACGCAGTATTTT. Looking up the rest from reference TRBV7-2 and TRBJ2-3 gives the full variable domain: GAGVSQSPSNKVTEKGKDVELRCDPISGHTALYWYRQSLGQGLEFLIYFQGNSAPDKSGLPSDRFSAERTGGSVSTLTIQRTQQEDSAVYLCASSPPKRTDTQYFGPGTRLTVL.

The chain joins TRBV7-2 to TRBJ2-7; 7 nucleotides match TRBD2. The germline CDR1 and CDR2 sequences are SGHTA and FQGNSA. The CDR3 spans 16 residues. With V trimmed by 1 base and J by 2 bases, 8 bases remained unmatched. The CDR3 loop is CASSLVSASGTYEQYF. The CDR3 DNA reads TGTGCCAGCAGCTTAGTTTCGGCTAGCGGAACCTACGAGCAGTACTTC.

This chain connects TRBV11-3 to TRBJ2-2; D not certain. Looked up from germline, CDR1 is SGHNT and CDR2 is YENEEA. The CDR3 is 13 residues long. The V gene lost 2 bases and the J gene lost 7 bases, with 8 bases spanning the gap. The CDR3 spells CASSLRADGELFF. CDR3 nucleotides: TGTGCCAGCAGCTTAAGGGCGGACGGGGAGCTGTTTTTT.

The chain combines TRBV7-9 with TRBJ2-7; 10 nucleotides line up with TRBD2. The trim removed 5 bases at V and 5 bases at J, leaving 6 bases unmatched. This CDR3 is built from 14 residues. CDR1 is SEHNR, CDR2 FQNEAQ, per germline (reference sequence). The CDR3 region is CASSRAGGPDEQYF. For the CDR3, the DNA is TGTGCCAGCAGCCGAGCGGGAGGGCCCGACGAGCAGTACTTC.